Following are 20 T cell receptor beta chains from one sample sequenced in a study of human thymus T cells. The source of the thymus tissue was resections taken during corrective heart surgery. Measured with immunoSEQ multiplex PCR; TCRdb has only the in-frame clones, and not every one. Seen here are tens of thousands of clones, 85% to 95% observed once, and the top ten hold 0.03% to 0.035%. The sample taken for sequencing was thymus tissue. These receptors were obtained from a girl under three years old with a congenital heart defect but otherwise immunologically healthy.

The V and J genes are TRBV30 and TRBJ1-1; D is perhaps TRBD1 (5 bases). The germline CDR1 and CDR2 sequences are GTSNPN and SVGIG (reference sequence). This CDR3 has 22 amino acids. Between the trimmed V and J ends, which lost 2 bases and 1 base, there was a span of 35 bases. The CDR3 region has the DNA TGTGCCTGGAGTTTTAGTGGGCCGGGCTTGTCAGGCCCGGGGGAGTGGAACACTGAAGCTTTCTTT. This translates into CAWSFSGPGLSGPGEWNTEAFF.

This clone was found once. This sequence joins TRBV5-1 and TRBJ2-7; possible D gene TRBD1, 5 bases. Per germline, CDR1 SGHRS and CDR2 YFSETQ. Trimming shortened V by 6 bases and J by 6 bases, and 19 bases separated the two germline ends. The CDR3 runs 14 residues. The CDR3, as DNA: TGCGCCAGCAACGAACGCCCAGGGATTTTCGAGCAGTACTTC. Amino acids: CASNERPGIFEQYF.

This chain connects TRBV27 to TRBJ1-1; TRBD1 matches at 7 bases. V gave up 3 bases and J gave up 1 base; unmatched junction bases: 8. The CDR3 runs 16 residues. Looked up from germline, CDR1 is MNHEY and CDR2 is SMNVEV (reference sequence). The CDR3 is CASSFGQGEKNTEAFF. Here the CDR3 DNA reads TGTGCCAGCAGTTTTGGTCAGGGGGAGAAGAACACTGAAGCTTTCTTT.

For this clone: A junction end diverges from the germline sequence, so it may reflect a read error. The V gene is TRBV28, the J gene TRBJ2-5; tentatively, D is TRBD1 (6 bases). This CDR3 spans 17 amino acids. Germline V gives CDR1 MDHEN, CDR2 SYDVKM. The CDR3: CAGSSGQPVGYQETQYF. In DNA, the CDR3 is TGTGCCGGCAGTTCCGGACAGCCCGTGGGGTACCAAGAGACCCAGTACTTC.

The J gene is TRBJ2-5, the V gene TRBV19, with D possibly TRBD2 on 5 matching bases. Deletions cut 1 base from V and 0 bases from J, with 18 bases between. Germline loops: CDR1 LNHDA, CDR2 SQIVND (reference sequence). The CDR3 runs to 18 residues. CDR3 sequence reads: CASSIAILREPHQETQYF. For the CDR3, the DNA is TGTGCCAGTAGTATAGCGATTCTGAGGGAGCCACACCAAGAGACCCAGTACTTC.

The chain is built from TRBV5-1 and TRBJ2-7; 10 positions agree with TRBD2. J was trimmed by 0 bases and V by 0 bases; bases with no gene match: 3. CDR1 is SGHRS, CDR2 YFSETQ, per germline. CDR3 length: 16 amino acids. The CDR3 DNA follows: TGCGCCAGCAGCTTGGGGGCTAGCGGGAGCTCCTACGAGCAGTACTTC. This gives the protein CASSLGASGSSYEQYF.

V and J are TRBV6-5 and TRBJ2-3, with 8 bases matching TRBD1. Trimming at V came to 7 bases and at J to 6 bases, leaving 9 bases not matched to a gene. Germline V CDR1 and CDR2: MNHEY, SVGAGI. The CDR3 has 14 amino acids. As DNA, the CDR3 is TGTGCCAGCAACAGGGGGAGCCGGGAGGATACGCAGTATTTT. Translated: CASNRGSREDTQYF.

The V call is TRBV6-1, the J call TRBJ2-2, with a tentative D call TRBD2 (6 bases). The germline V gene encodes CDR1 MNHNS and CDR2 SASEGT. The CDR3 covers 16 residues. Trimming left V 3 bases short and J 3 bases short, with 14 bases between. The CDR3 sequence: CASSDKLREYTGELFF. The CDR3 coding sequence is TGTGCCAGCAGTGACAAATTGCGGGAATACACCGGGGAGCTGTTTTTT.

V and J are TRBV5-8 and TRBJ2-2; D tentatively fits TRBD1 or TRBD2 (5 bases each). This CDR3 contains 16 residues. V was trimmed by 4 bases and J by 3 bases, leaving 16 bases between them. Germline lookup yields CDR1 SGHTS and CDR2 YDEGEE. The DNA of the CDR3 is TGTGCCAGCAGCCGAGGTCGTGGGACCCACACCGGGGAGCTGTTTTTT. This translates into CASSRGRGTHTGELFF.

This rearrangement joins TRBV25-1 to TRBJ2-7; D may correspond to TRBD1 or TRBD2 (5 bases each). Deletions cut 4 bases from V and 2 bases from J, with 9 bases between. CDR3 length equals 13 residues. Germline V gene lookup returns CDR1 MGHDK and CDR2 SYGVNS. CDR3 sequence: CASSGGFTYEQYF. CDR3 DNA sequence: TGTGCCAGCAGTGGGGGGTTCACCTACGAGCAGTACTTC.

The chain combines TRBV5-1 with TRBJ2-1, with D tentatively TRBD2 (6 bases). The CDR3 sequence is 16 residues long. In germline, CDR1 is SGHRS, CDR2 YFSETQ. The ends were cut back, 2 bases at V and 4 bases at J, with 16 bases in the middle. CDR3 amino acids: CASSFALALWYNEQFF. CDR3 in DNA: TGCGCCAGCAGCTTCGCACTAGCCCTTTGGTACAATGAGCAGTTCTTC.

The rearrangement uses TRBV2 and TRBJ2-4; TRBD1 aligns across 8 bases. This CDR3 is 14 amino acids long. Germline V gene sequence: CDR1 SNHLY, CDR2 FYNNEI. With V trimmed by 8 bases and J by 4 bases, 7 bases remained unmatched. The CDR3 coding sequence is TGTGCCAGCGGACAGGGAGTATCAAAAAACATTCAGTACTTC. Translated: CASGQGVSKNIQYF.

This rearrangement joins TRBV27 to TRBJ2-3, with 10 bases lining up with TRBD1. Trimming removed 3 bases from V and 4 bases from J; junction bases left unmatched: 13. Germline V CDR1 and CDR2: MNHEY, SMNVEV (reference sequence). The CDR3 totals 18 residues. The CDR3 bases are TGTGCCAGCAGTTTTGGGCTTGGGACAGGGGATTTTTCAGATACGCAGTATTTT. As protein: CASSFGLGTGDFSDTQYF.

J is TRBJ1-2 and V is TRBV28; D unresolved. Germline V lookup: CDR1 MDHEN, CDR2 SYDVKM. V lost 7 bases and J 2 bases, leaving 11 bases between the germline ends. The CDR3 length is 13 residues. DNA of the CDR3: TGTGCCAGCAACCCGCTGGGGAACTATGGCTACACCTTC. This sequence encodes CASNPLGNYGYTF.

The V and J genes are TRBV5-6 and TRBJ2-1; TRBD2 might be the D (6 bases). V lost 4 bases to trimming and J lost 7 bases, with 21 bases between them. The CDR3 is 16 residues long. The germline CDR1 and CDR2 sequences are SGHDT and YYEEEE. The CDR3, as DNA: TGTGCCAGCAGCGCGACGGGGACTCCGGACGAGAATGAGCAGTTCTTC. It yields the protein CASSATGTPDENEQFF.

CDR3 sequence: CASSLLRERCTDTQYF. CDR3 nucleotides: TGTGCCAGCAGCTTACTCCGGGAGAGGTGCACAGATACGCAGTATTTT. The chain recombines TRBV11-1 with TRBJ2-3; D may be TRBD2 (6 bases). Germline V gene data show CDR1 as SGHAT and CDR2 as FQDESV (reference sequence). The V end lost 2 bases, the J end lost 1 base, and 13 bases lay between the germline ends. This CDR3 spans 16 amino acids.

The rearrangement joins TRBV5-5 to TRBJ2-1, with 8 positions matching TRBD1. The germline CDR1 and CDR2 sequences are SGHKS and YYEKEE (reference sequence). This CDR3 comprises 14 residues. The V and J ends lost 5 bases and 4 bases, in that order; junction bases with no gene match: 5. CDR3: CASRCTGGYNEQFF. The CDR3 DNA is TGTGCCAGCAGATGCACAGGGGGGTACAATGAGCAGTTCTTC.

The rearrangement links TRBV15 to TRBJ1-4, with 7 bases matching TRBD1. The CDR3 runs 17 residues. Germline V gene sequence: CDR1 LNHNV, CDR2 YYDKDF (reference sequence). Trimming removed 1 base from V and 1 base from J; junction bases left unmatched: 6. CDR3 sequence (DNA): TGTGCCACCAGCAGAGTGAGGGGGCGGGGAACTAATGAAAAACTGTTTTTT. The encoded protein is CATSRVRGRGTNEKLFF.

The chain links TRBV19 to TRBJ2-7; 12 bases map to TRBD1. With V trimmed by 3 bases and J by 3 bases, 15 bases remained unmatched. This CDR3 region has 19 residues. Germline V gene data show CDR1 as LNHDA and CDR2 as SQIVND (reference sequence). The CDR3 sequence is CASSMGRGQGATINYEQYF. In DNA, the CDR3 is TGTGCCAGTAGTATGGGAAGGGGACAGGGGGCCACCATAAACTACGAGCAGTACTTC.

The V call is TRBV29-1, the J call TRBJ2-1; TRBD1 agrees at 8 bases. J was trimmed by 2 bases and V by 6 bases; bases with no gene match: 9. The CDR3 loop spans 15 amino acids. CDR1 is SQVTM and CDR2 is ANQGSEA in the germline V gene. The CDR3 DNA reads TGCAGCGTACCCCAGACAGGGGCGGCCTACAATGAGCAGTTCTTC. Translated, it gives CSVPQTGAAYNEQFF.